This T cell receptor beta chain was recovered during a study of PD-1 blockade in classical Hodgkin lymphoma. This clone occurred once. Every one of the patients relapsed after autologous stem cell transplantation (brentuximab vedotin exposure was variable). Clones were sequenced by immunoSEQ multiplex PCR, and TCRdb holds only the in-frame ones, with some missing. The table includes approximately 24,000 clones, around 86% detected once. The CDR3 spans 15 residues. Germline assignment: CDR1 SGHRS and CDR2 YFSETQ. The ends were cut back, 5 bases at V and 2 bases at J, with 16 bases in the middle. This clonotype originated in a human donor with classical Hodgkin lymphoma. The rearrangement links TRBV5-1 to TRBJ2-5; unclear D gene. This material consisted of peripheral blood mononuclear cells (PBMCs), taken at baseline. CDR3 DNA sequence: TGCGCCAGCAGTTTTGGCCTCACGGGTCAAGAGACCCAGTACTTC. Amino acids: CASSFGLTGQETQYF.